This entry lists 21 T cell receptor beta chains sequenced from one sample in a study of shared clonotypes between healthy human individuals. CD8 cells classed as naive were CD45RO-negative and positively selected for CCR7, excluding terminally differentiated effector memory CD45RA+ cells. Here immunoSEQ multiplex PCR was the method, and the copy in TCRdb shows in-frame clones only, minus some. This repertoire shows roughly 2,000,000 clones, 93% found once; its top ten account for 1.5% to 2%. Sequencing used naive CD8+ T cells from PBMCs. The receptors stem from a man aged 18 to 30 in good health. Some clones in this sample may be carry-over from other donors' samples.

This chain joins TRBV5-1 and TRBJ2-7; D unclear. Germline CDR1 is SGHRS and CDR2 is YFSETQ. This CDR3 comprises 20 residues. The V gene lost 2 bases and the J gene lost 1 base, with 28 bases spanning the gap. CDR3 amino acids: CASSFFPSPVAGGRSYEQYF. CDR3 sequence (DNA): TGCGCCAGCAGCTTTTTTCCCTCCCCTGTGGCAGGCGGCCGTTCCTACGAGCAGTACTTC. Combining the CDR3 with reference TRBV5-1 and TRBJ2-7 gives the whole variable domain KAGVTQTPRYLIKTRGQQVTLSCSPISGHRSVSWYQQTPGQGLQFLFEYFSETQRNKGNFPGRFSGRQFSNSRSEMNVSTLELGDSALYLCASSFFPSPVAGGRSYEQYFGPGTRLTVT.

The gene calls are TRBV28 and TRBJ2-7; D unclear. From germline, CDR1 is MDHEN and CDR2 SYDVKM. V lost 5 bases and J 0 bases, leaving 8 bases between the germline ends. The CDR3 is 13 amino acids. CDR3 nucleotides: TGTGCCAGCAGTGCTAGAAGCTCCTACGAGCAGTACTTC. Protein: CASSARSSYEQYF.

V gene TRBV15 combines with J gene TRBJ2-1; TRBD2 matches at 8 bases. The CDR3 length is 15 residues. Germline loops: CDR1 LNHNV, CDR2 YYDKDF (reference sequence). V shed 5 bases and J 6 bases; nucleotides not matched to a gene: 9. CDR3 protein: CATSSESGRPNEQFF. The CDR3, as DNA: TGTGCCACCAGCTCAGAAAGCGGGAGACCCAATGAGCAGTTCTTC. Using reference TRBV15 and TRBJ2-1 for the parts outside the CDR3, the full variable domain is DAMVIQNPRYQVTQFGKPVTLSCSQTLNHNVMYWYQQKSSQAPKLLFHYYDKDFNNEADTPDNFQSRRPNTSFCFLDIRSPGLGDTAMYLCATSSESGRPNEQFFGPGTRLTVL.

V usage is TRBV11-3 and J usage is TRBJ2-1; tentative D call: TRBD2 (6 bases). From germline, CDR1 is SGHNT and CDR2 YENEEA. CDR3 length equals 17 residues. V was cut by 0 bases and J by 7 bases, with 19 bases left in between. The CDR3 nucleotides are TGTGCCAGCAGCTTAGATCCCACTAGCCGGAGGAAGAATGAGCAGTTCTTC. Amino acids: CASSLDPTSRRKNEQFF.

The chain recombines TRBV15 with TRBJ2-1; 11 bases agree with TRBD2. CDR1 is LNHNV and CDR2 is YYDKDF in the germline V gene (reference sequence). CDR3 length equals 15 residues. Unmatched junction bases numbered 8, after V lost 5 bases and J lost 8 bases. CDR3 in amino acids: CATSQTSGIFDEQFF. CDR3 DNA sequence: TGTGCCACCAGCCAGACTAGCGGGATATTCGATGAGCAGTTCTTC.

For this clone: Other DNA sequences in the sample encode the same CDR3. The gene calls are TRBV28 and TRBJ2-3; D ambiguous. CDR3 length equals 14 residues. V lost 3 bases and J 0 bases, leaving 7 bases between the germline ends. Germline V CDR1 and CDR2: MDHEN, SYDVKM. The CDR3 spells CASSLPGSTDTQYF. The CDR3 DNA reads as TGTGCCAGCAGTTTGCCGGGTAGCACAGATACGCAGTATTTT.

This rearrangement joins TRBV7-3 to TRBJ2-7; D is unresolved. Trimming removed 4 bases from V and 3 bases from J, with 16 bases in between. CDR1 SGHTA and CDR2 FQGTGA come from the germline V gene. This CDR3 has 15 amino acids. The CDR3 sequence is CASSYRTGPLYEQYF. CDR3 nucleotide sequence: TGTGCCAGCAGCTATCGAACCGGGCCACTCTACGAGCAGTACTTC.

This rearrangement joins TRBV27 to TRBJ2-7, with TRBD2 as a possible D gene (6 bases). This CDR3 is built from 14 residues. Germline values: CDR1 MNHEY, CDR2 SMNVEV (reference sequence). Trimming removed 5 bases at V and 3 bases at J, with 14 bases between. CDR3 residues: CASSRSSVYYEQYF. Here the CDR3 DNA reads TGTGCCAGCAGTCGATCTAGCGTCTACTACGAGCAGTACTTC.

The chain is built from TRBV5-6 and TRBJ2-7, with 8 positions matching TRBD2. This CDR3 region has 15 residues. Germline CDR1 and CDR2: SGHDT and YYEEEE. Trimming took 0 bases from V and 5 from J; bases not matched to a gene: 7. CDR3 amino acids: CASSLAAGLVDEQYF. The CDR3 region has the DNA TGTGCCAGCAGCTTGGCCGCGGGACTAGTAGACGAGCAGTACTTC.

This chain links TRBV6-1 with TRBJ2-5; 10 nucleotides agree with TRBD1. The CDR3 extends over 17 amino acids. After removal of 0 bases from V and 3 bases from J, the junction contained 7 bases not matched to a gene. Germline-derived CDR1 and CDR2 are MNHNS and SASEGT. The CDR3 coding sequence is TGTGCCAGCAGTGAAGCCCGGAACGGACAGGGGGAAGAGACCCAGTACTTC. This codes for CASSEARNGQGEETQYF.

V usage is TRBV28 and J usage is TRBJ2-7; no clear D. The CDR3 consists of 14 residues. CDR1 and CDR2 from the germline V gene are MDHEN and SYDVKM. V was shortened by 4 bases and J by 1 base, with 11 bases between the two germline ends. Here the CDR3 DNA reads TGTGCCAGCAGTTCCCTGGACGAATCCTACGAGCAGTACTTC. Protein sequence: CASSSLDESYEQYF.

V and J are TRBV10-3 and TRBJ1-2; 9 bases agree with TRBD1. The CDR3 covers 13 residues. Germline lookup yields CDR1 ENHRY and CDR2 SYGVKD. The V segment lost 7 bases and the J segment 6 bases; nucleotides outside the gene matches: 6. The DNA for the CDR3 is TGTGCCATCAAGTGGGACAGGGATCATGGCTACACCTTC. It specifies CAIKWDRDHGYTF.

The chain is built from TRBV9 and TRBJ1-2; D remains ambiguous. In germline, CDR1 is SGDLS, CDR2 YYNGEE. The CDR3 covers 14 residues. Trimming removed 4 bases at V and 0 bases at J, with 10 bases between. The CDR3 sequence: CASSWQAANYGYTF. The CDR3 bases are TGTGCCAGCAGCTGGCAGGCAGCTAACTATGGCTACACCTTC.

This clone was observed a single time. The gene calls are TRBV7-6 and TRBJ2-7; 10 bases are shared with TRBD1. The CDR3 length is 18 residues. V trimming: 4 bases; J trimming: 4 bases; junction bases outside the gene matches: 16. CDR1 and CDR2 from the germline V gene are SGHVS and FNYEAQ. The CDR3 region is CASSSGTGADMRYYEQYF. The CDR3 region has the DNA TGTGCCAGCAGCTCCGGGACAGGGGCGGATATGAGGTATTACGAGCAGTACTTC.

A word on this clone: The same CDR3 arises from other DNA sequences in this sample as well. The gene calls are TRBV9 and TRBJ1-1; tentative D call: TRBD1 (5 bases). The CDR3 runs 14 residues. V was pared by 0 bases and J by 3 bases, with 9 bases between. The germline gives CDR1 SGDLS, CDR2 YYNGEE. The CDR3 nucleotides are TGTGCCAGCAGCGTAGGTGGCAGGGACACTGAAGCTTTCTTT. Translation: CASSVGGRDTEAFF.

In its sample, this clone was seen once. The genes are TRBV15 and TRBJ1-2; tentatively, D is TRBD1 (5 bases). Trimming shortened V by 5 bases and J by 6 bases, and 28 bases separated the two germline ends. The germline gives CDR1 LNHNV, CDR2 YYDKDF (reference sequence). The CDR3 is made up of 18 amino acids. The CDR3: CATSSRDSGPQGPHGYTF. The DNA of the CDR3 is TGTGCCACCAGCTCCAGAGATTCCGGGCCGCAGGGTCCGCATGGCTACACCTTC.

This rearrangement joins TRBV6-5 to TRBJ2-7; D possibly corresponds to TRBD2 (7 bases). Germline V gene data show CDR1 as MNHEY and CDR2 as SVGAGI. The CDR3 length is 16 residues. The V gene lost 0 bases and the J gene lost 3 bases, with 15 bases spanning the gap. Written as DNA, the CDR3 is TGTGCCAGCAGTTACTCGCGGGGGCTCAAGTTCTACGAGCAGTACTTC. It yields the protein CASSYSRGLKFYEQYF.

The chain combines TRBV27 with TRBJ2-1; D is unclear. The germline gives CDR1 MNHEY, CDR2 SMNVEV (reference sequence). This CDR3 has 14 amino acids. Between the trimmed V and J ends, which lost 3 bases and 5 bases, there was a span of 11 bases. CDR3 sequence (DNA): TGTGCCAGCAGTTTGTTTGGGGTAGACAATGAGCAGTTCTTC. Its protein is CASSLFGVDNEQFF.

The gene calls are TRBV28 and TRBJ1-1; D unclear. Germline V lookup: CDR1 MDHEN, CDR2 SYDVKM. Trimming removed 5 bases from V and 11 bases from J, with 21 bases in between. The CDR3 has 14 amino acids. DNA of the CDR3: TGTGCCAGCAGTCCCTTGTCGTTCATGGCGGTCGCTTTCTTT. It yields the protein CASSPLSFMAVAFF.

This chain connects TRBV7-6 to TRBJ2-2; D is unclear. The CDR3 runs 14 residues. Germline CDR1 and CDR2: SGHVS and FNYEAQ. The ends were cut back, 1 base at V and 2 bases at J, with 5 bases in the middle. CDR3 region: CASSLDGNTGELFF. The CDR3 coding sequence is TGTGCCAGCAGCTTAGACGGAAACACCGGGGAGCTGTTTTTT.

The gene calls are TRBV7-9 and TRBJ2-2, with a possible D match to TRBD2 (5 bases). This CDR3 spans 15 amino acids. Germline lookup yields CDR1 SEHNR and CDR2 FQNEAQ (reference sequence). V shed 1 base and J shed 3 bases, with 9 bases lying between them. The CDR3 loop reads CASSLETGYTGELFF. CDR3 nucleotides: TGTGCCAGCAGCTTAGAGACGGGGTACACCGGGGAGCTGTTTTTT.